This paragraph covers one TCR beta chain sequence. The record originates from a study of blood T cell repertoires in COVID-19. Across the study: COVID-19 samples collected from the United States, Italy and Spain covered acute and convalescent phases. PBMCs, B-cell-depleted T cells, or T cells were the source of the cDNA or gDNA that made up the material.

Authors' methods: Reference gene primer amplification yielded estimated nucleated cell counts. TCRdb's copy holds only in-frame clones and misses some; the assay was immunoSEQ multiplex PCR. V, J and clone size are taken as reported in that table, and D and trimming were inferred from the DNA itself. The profile shows about 120,000 clones, about 83% of them singletons. The source material was peripheral blood. This TCR derives from a man aged 60 to 69 with acute or convalescent COVID-19.

The CDR3 loop reads CASRTSEMSYEQYF. The CDR3 DNA follows: TGTGCCAGCCGGACTAGCGAGATGAGCTACGAGCAGTACTTC. The chain uses TRBV27 and TRBJ2-7; TRBD2 agrees at 9 bases. Looked up from germline, CDR1 is MNHEY and CDR2 is SMNVEV (reference sequence). Trimming at V came to 8 bases and at J to 3 bases, leaving 8 bases not matched to a gene. CDR3 size: 14 residues.